The 24 T cell receptor beta chains below were found in one sample sequenced in a study of T cell responses to AZD1222 COVID-19 vaccine (TCRdb year 2021). The time point label corresponds to: baseline before first vaccination. Libraries came from the immunoSEQ multiplex PCR assay. The table comes from immuneACCESS by way of TCRdb, which keeps in-frame sequences with V and J called. Part of the clones is missing from these tables; in studies checked, under half for an unresolved V gene and the rest for unknown reasons. This sample comprises 120,000 or so clones, 85% to 90% of them detected only once. Jointly, the top ten make up about 3.1% of the sample. The sequenced sample was peripheral blood, obtained on day 0 of AZD1222 vaccination. These TCRs come from an adult in good health.

V gene TRBV2 combines with J gene TRBJ1-1; no definite D call. The V gene's germline CDR1 is SNHLY and CDR2 FYNNEI. This CDR3 is 12 amino acids long. V lost 2 bases to trimming and J lost 2 bases, with 3 bases between them. The CDR3 nucleotides read TGTGCCAGCAGTGAACACAACACTGAAGCTTTCTTT. Its protein product is CASSEHNTEAFF. The full variable domain, in which reference TRBV2 and TRBJ1-1 provide the parts outside the CDR3, is EPEVTQTPSHQVTQMGQEVILRCVPISNHLYFYWYRQILGQKVEFLVSFYNNEISEKSEIFDDQFSVERPDGSNFTLKIRSTKLEDSAMYFCASSEHNTEAFFGQGTRLTVV.

In this sample, this clone turned up once. The chain couples TRBV19 to TRBJ1-5; 7 positions agree with TRBD1. The CDR3 consists of 18 residues. Germline V lookup: CDR1 LNHDA, CDR2 SQIVND (reference sequence). Unmatched junction bases numbered 11, after V lost 3 bases and J lost 0 bases. The DNA for the CDR3 is TGTGCCAGTAGTATGTTAAGGGACAGCCTTTATAGCAATCAGCCCCAGCATTTT. Its translation: CASSMLRDSLYSNQPQHF.

CDR3 sequence: CASSLTGARGYTF. In DNA form, the CDR3 reads TGTGCCAGCAGTCTCACAGGGGCTCGGGGCTACACCTTC. J is TRBJ1-2 and V is TRBV28, with 7 bases lining up with TRBD1. The CDR3 extends over 13 amino acids. Per the germline V gene, CDR1 is MDHEN and CDR2 is SYDVKM. V trimming: 5 bases; J trimming: 8 bases; junction bases outside the gene matches: 8.

The chain couples TRBV12-3 or TRBV12-4 to TRBJ2-3; D is unclear. Trimming took 6 bases from V and 3 from J, leaving 4 bases between them. The CDR3 loop spans 11 amino acids. The CDR3 bases are TGTGCCAGCAGGCAGACAGATACGCAGTATTTT. Its translation is CASRQTDTQYF.

The count of this clone is one. The chain links TRBV15 to TRBJ2-2; tentative D call: TRBD1 (5 bases). V lost 4 bases, J lost 1 base, and 7 bases lay in between. Germline loops: CDR1 LNHNV, CDR2 YYDKDF (reference sequence). This CDR3 comprises 14 residues. This CDR3 reads CATSTRVNTGELFF. CDR3 DNA sequence: TGTGCCACCAGCACCAGGGTGAACACCGGGGAGCTGTTTTTT.

This chain connects TRBV27 to TRBJ2-3, with D uncertain. Trimming removed 0 bases at V and 5 bases at J, with 15 bases between. CDR3 length: 16 amino acids. CDR1 and CDR2 (germline): MNHEY, SMNVEV (reference sequence). The CDR3 DNA follows: TGTGCCAGCAGTTTATCGTTAGCCCCGCCGGGAGATACGCAGTATTTT. Translated: CASSLSLAPPGDTQYF.

The V and J genes are TRBV2 and TRBJ2-7; 8 bases fit TRBD1. CDR3 length: 14 amino acids. In germline, CDR1 is SNHLY, CDR2 FYNNEI. V lost 6 bases and J lost 0; bases outside the gene matches: 4. DNA for the CDR3: TGTGCCAGCAGCCGGGACAGGACCTCCTACGAGCAGTACTTC. As protein: CASSRDRTSYEQYF.

The V gene is TRBV28, the J gene TRBJ1-1; a possible D gene is TRBD1 (5 bases). The CDR3 is 14 residues long. V was clipped by 5 bases and J by 3 bases, with 13 bases between them. Germline V gives CDR1 MDHEN, CDR2 SYDVKM. The DNA for the CDR3 is TGTGCCAGCAGTGCGGGTGGGGCGTACACTGAAGCTTTCTTT. Translated, it gives CASSAGGAYTEAFF.

The chain employs TRBV27 and TRBJ2-5; D is undetermined. V gave up 6 bases and J gave up 4 bases, with 15 bases separating them. The CDR3 runs to 14 residues. Germline V CDR1 and CDR2: MNHEY, SMNVEV (reference sequence). CDR3 coding DNA: TGTGCCAGCAGCCTTAGTTTATCTAGAGAGACCCAGTACTTC. Translation: CASSLSLSRETQYF.

The chain joins TRBV9 to TRBJ1-5, with a weak D call TRBD1 (5 bases). The germline V gene encodes CDR1 SGDLS and CDR2 YYNGEE. Trimming took 4 bases from V and 6 from J, leaving 14 bases between them. The CDR3 runs to 14 residues. The CDR3 loop is CASSPGPRSQPQHF. In nucleotides, the CDR3 is TGTGCCAGCAGCCCGGGACCGCGGAGTCAGCCCCAGCATTTT.

The V gene is TRBV28, the J gene TRBJ2-2; D is unclear. CDR3 size: 13 residues. The germline V gene has CDR1 MDHEN and CDR2 SYDVKM. Deletions cut 6 bases from V and 6 bases from J, with 11 bases between. CDR3 residues: CASRRWAAGELFF. The DNA for the CDR3 is TGTGCCAGCAGACGGTGGGCGGCCGGGGAGCTGTTTTTT.

The chain uses TRBV11-2 and TRBJ2-1; the match to TRBD2 covers 9 bases. The CDR3 length is 13 residues. The V and J ends lost 6 bases and 8 bases, in that order; junction bases with no gene match: 5. Germline CDR1 SGHAT, CDR2 FQNNGV. DNA of the CDR3: TGTGCCAGCAGACCTAGCGGGGACCATGAGCAGTTCTTC. Protein sequence: CASRPSGDHEQFF.

The chain uses TRBV5-5 and TRBJ1-1, with D possibly being TRBD1 (6 bases). The CDR3 is 13 residues long. The V gene's germline CDR1 is SGHKS and CDR2 YYEKEE (reference sequence). Trimming cost V 4 bases and J 13 bases, with 20 bases left between them. The CDR3 reads CASSRLSVGAGFF. The CDR3 DNA reads as TGTGCCAGCAGCCGATTAAGCGTGGGGGCGGGTTTCTTT.

This clone appeared once. V and J are TRBV9 and TRBJ1-2; possibly TRBD1 for D (6 bases). Between the trimmed V and J ends, which lost 2 bases and 7 bases, there was a span of 15 bases. The CDR3 spans 14 residues. Germline lookup yields CDR1 SGDLS and CDR2 YYNGEE. The chain's CDR3 is CASSVSGEEGGYTF. The CDR3 DNA sequence: TGTGCCAGCAGCGTTTCAGGGGAAGAGGGTGGCTACACCTTC.

The chain uses TRBV28 and TRBJ1-5; D possibly corresponds to TRBD1 (5 bases). The CDR3 covers 15 residues. V was pared by 3 bases and J by 4 bases, with 13 bases between. The germline gives CDR1 MDHEN, CDR2 SYDVKM. CDR3 DNA sequence: TGTGCCAGCAGTTTTCGTAGGGACCGAAATCAGCCCCAGCATTTT. It translates to CASSFRRDRNQPQHF.

This chain uses TRBV7-2 with TRBJ2-7; possibly TRBD2 for D (6 bases). CDR1 SGHTA and CDR2 FQGNSA come from the germline V gene. Trimming pared 1 base from V and 3 bases from J, leaving 10 bases between. The CDR3 consists of 14 residues. In nucleotides, the CDR3 is TGTGCCAGCAGCTTAGACCCCGGGGGCTACGAGCAGTACTTC. This codes for CASSLDPGGYEQYF.

The chain has TRBV19 and TRBJ2-2; 7 bases are a match to TRBD1. This CDR3 is built from 16 residues. The germline gives CDR1 LNHDA, CDR2 SQIVND (reference sequence). V gave up 8 bases and J gave up 3 bases; unmatched junction bases: 12. The CDR3 DNA reads as TGTGCCAGTTGGGGACAGACCCCACACTACACCGGGGAGCTGTTTTTT. Amino acid sequence: CASWGQTPHYTGELFF.

This chain links TRBV21-1 with TRBJ1-2; the DNA was not used to check the table's D call, TRBD1. TRBV21-1 is given as a pseudogene. The CDR3 extends over 12 amino acids. The CDR3 loop reads CANPYSLKGYTF. CDR3 sequence (DNA): TGTGCCAACCCGTACAGTTTAAAGGGCTACACCTTC.

The chain joins TRBV2 to TRBJ1-1; TRBD1 agrees at 8 bases. This CDR3 contains 15 residues. After removal of 5 bases from V and 2 bases from J, the junction contained 7 bases not matched to a gene. CDR1 SNHLY and CDR2 FYNNEI come from the germline V gene. This CDR3 is CASSLQGARNTEAFF. The CDR3, as DNA: TGTGCCAGCAGTCTCCAGGGGGCACGAAACACTGAAGCTTTCTTT.

The gene calls are TRBV6-6 and TRBJ2-3; D is unclear. Per germline, CDR1 MNHNY and CDR2 SVGAGI (reference sequence). Trimming shortened V by 5 bases and J by 0 bases, and 18 bases separated the two germline ends. This CDR3 contains 17 residues. The CDR3 spells CASSPDLGVASTDTQYF. CDR3 nucleotide sequence: TGTGCCAGCAGTCCCGACTTAGGTGTGGCGAGCACAGATACGCAGTATTTT.

J is TRBJ1-1 and V is TRBV7-2; perhaps TRBD1 as D (6 bases). CDR1 and CDR2 (germline): SGHTA, FQGNSA. The length of the CDR3 is 17 residues. V lost 7 bases, J lost 0 bases, and 21 bases lay in between. CDR3 nucleotide sequence: TGTGCCAGCATCTCATACGGGGGCCGCATTATGAACACTGAAGCTTTCTTT. Its translation is CASISYGGRIMNTEAFF.

The chain recombines TRBV5-1 with TRBJ2-1, with 11 bases aligning to TRBD1. The CDR3 loop spans 16 amino acids. V was pared by 4 bases and J by 8 bases, with 11 bases of the junction left unmatched. The germline V gene encodes CDR1 SGHRS and CDR2 YFSETQ. The CDR3 region is CASSRNPGTGGHEQFF. CDR3 coding DNA: TGCGCCAGCAGCAGGAATCCCGGGACAGGGGGTCATGAGCAGTTCTTC.

This chain joins TRBV24-1 and TRBJ2-2; D possibly corresponds to TRBD2 (5 bases). The CDR3 runs 16 residues. V gave up 6 bases and J gave up 4 bases, with 17 bases separating them. Per germline, CDR1 KGHDR and CDR2 SFDVKD. The chain's CDR3 is CATSQTSGILTGELFF. The DNA for the CDR3 is TGTGCCACCAGTCAAACTTCCGGGATCCTCACCGGGGAGCTGTTTTTT.

The J gene is TRBJ2-1, the V gene TRBV9; TRBD2 agrees at 8 bases. CDR1 and CDR2 from the germline V gene are SGDLS and YYNGEE. The CDR3 has 17 amino acids. V lost 0 bases to trimming and J lost 4 bases; unmatched junction nucleotides: 9. In DNA, the CDR3 is TGTGCCAGCAGCGTAGGGGTAGCGGGACCCCTTTACAATGAGCAGTTCTTC. Translation gives CASSVGVAGPLYNEQFF.